This TCR beta chain comes out of a study of blood T cell repertoires in COVID-19. Study at large: Acute and convalescent COVID-19 samples came from the United States, Italy and Spain. PBMCs, B-cell-depleted T cells, or T cells provided the cDNA or gDNA that made up the material.

Authors' processing steps: Reference gene primer amplification in the assay estimated nucleated cell counts. The table came from immunoSEQ multiplex PCR; TCRdb's copy has only in-frame clones and leaves some out. That table furnishes V, J and clone size, whereas the DNA furnished D and trimming. The sample comprises some 78,000 clones, around 91% of which are singletons, and around 4.1% rests with the top ten. Trimming cost V 7 bases and J 3 bases, with 15 bases left between them. Germline V gives CDR1 MDHEN, CDR2 SYDVKM. The CDR3 has 14 residues. The V call is TRBV28, the J call TRBJ1-2; the D gene is possibly TRBD1 (5 bases). The origin of this receptor is a woman of 80 years or more with active or convalescent COVID-19. Input material: peripheral blood. The CDR3 DNA reads as TGTGCCAGCAAGATGGGGGGAAGAGACTATGGCTACACCTTC. This codes for CASKMGGRDYGYTF.